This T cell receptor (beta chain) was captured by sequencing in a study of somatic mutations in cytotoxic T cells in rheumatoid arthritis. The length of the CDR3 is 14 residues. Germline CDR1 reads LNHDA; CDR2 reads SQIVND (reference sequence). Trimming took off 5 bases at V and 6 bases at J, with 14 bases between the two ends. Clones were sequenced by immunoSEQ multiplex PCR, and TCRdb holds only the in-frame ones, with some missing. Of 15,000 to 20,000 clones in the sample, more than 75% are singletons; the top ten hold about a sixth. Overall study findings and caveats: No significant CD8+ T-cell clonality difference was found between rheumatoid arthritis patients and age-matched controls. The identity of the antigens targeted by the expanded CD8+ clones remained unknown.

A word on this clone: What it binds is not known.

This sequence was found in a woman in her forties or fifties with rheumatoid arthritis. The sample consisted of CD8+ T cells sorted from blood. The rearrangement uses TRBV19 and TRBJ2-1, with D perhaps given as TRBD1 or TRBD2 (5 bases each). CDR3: CASSARDQLNEQFF. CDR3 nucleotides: TGTGCCAGTAGTGCACGGGACCAGCTCAATGAGCAGTTCTTC.